Listed below are T cell receptor beta chains from one sample, sequenced in a study of blood T cell repertoires in COVID-19. Sequencing was performed with immunoSEQ multiplex PCR; in TCRdb, only in-frame clones are kept and a portion is missing. The data contain about 190,000 clones, around 88% of them singletons. Sequencing was done on a sample of PBMCs or T cells enriched from blood (not recorded which). Every receptor here comes from a man aged 40-50 years with acute COVID-19. The CDR3 runs from the conserved cysteine through the conserved F or W. A D gene is named only where the DNA matches it firmly. Not every row has a clone size; where given, it reads once, few, many or a size class.

size	D	V	J	DNA	CDR3
-	TRBD2	TRBV11-2	TRBJ2-5	TGTGCCAGCGCGGGGGGGTACTATCAAGAGACCCAGTACTTC	CASAGGYYQETQYF
-	TRBD2	TRBV5-1	TRBJ2-7	TGCGCCAGCAGCTTAGGACTAGCAGGCGAGCAGTACTTC	CASSLGLAGEQYF
-	TRBD2	TRBV9	TRBJ2-1	TGTGCCAGCAGCCCTAGACTAGCGGGAGTTTGGGGTGAGCAGTTCTTC	CASSPRLAGVWGEQFF
-	TRBD2	TRBV11-2	TRBJ2-3	TGTGCCAGCAGCTCGGGACTAGTAGGATCAGATACGCAGTATTTT	CASSSGLVGSDTQYF
-	-	TRBV6-6	TRBJ1-5	TGTGCCAGCAATCGACCGACAGGCAATCAGCCCCAGCATTTT	CASNRPTGNQPQHF
-	TRBD2	TRBV9	TRBJ2-7	TGTGCCAGCAGCGTAGGCAGCGGGGGGAACTACGAGCAGTACTTC	CASSVGSGGNYEQYF
-	TRBD2	TRBV7-3	TRBJ2-3	TGTGCCAGCAGCCCCACCCGGGGGGGCAGCACAGATACGCAGTATTTT	CASSPTRGGSTDTQYF
-	-	TRBV10-3	TRBJ2-2	TGTGCCATCACAGACAGCTACACCGGGGAGCTGTTTTTT	CAITDSYTGELFF
-	-	TRBV15	TRBJ1-1	TGTGCCACCAGCAGTCGGGGGGGTTGGAGGACTGAAGCTTTCTTT	CATSSRGGWRTEAFF
few	TRBD2	TRBV19	TRBJ2-1	TGTGCCAGTAGTACTCTAGCGGGAGGGAGGAGTAATGAGCAGTTCTTC	CASSTLAGGRSNEQFF
-	-	TRBV3-1/TRBV3-2	TRBJ2-7	TGTGCCAGCAGCCAAGAGGGCGGGCCCTCCTACGAGCAGTACTTC	CASSQEGGPSYEQYF
-	TRBD1	TRBV30	TRBJ2-3	TGTGCCTGGGCCGGGACAGGGGGCATAGATACGCAGTATTTT	CAWAGTGGIDTQYF
-	-	TRBV5-4	TRBJ1-3	TGTGCCAGCAGCTTGGCTACCCGCTCTGGAAACACCATATATTTT	CASSLATRSGNTIYF
-	-	TRBV7-2	TRBJ2-7	TGTGCCAGCAGCTTACACTACGAGCAGTACTTC	CASSLHYEQYF